This T cell receptor (beta chain) derives from a study of human T cells and chemical hapten exposure. Study summary: Mostly female, the patients presented with alopecia areata, totalis or universalis.

This clonotype turned up a few times. Specified time point: pre-sensitization, week 0. Treatment specified: therapeutic diphenylcyclopropenone sensitization with weekly scalp DPC. It was from unfractionated whole blood that total RNA was extracted. This CDR3 region has 12 residues. The ends were cut back, 1 base at V and 4 bases at J, with 3 bases in the middle. The germline gives CDR1 MGHRA, CDR2 YSYEKL. Within the library, unique molecular identifiers were attached to each individual cDNA molecule. As originally analysed: The median was 95,638 TCRs per sample, ranging 23,224 to 690,600. TCRdb re-derived calls from the RACE reads in MiXCR, one entry per CDR3 protein. Clone size and V and J calls follow TCRdb, not the original study. Altogether around 100,000 distinct CDR3 sequences are present, more than 10% being singletons, with the ten largest covering 3.1%.

Sequencing used whole blood, obtained in connection with sensitization to the hapten diphenylcyclopropenone (DPC). The clonotype comes from an older woman with alopecia areata. Some clones in this sample may be carry-over from other donors' samples. The V gene is TRBV4-1, the J gene TRBJ2-3; no definite D call. This CDR3 reads CASSQVADTQYF. The CDR3 DNA follows: TGCGCCAGCAGCCAAGTCGCAGATACGCAGTATTTT.